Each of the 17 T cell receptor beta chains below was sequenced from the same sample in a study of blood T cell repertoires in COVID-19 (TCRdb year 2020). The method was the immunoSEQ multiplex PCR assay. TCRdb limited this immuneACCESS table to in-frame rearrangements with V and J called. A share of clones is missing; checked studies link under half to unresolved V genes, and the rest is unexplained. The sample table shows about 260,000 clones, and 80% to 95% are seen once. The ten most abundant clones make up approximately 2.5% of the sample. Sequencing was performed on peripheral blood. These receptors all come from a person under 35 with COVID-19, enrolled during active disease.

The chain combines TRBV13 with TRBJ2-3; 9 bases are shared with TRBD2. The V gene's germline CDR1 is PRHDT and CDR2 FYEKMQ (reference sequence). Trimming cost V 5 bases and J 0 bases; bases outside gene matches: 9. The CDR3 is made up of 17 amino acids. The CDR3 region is CASSPNGLASSTDTQYF. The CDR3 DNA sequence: TGTGCCAGCAGCCCAAACGGACTAGCGAGTAGCACAGATACGCAGTATTTT. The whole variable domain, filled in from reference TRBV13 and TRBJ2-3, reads AAGVIQSPRHLIKEKRETATLKCYPIPRHDTVYWYQQGPGQDPQFLISFYEKMQSDKGSIPDRFSAQQFSDYHSELNMSSLELGDSALYFCASSPNGLASSTDTQYFGPGTRLTVL.

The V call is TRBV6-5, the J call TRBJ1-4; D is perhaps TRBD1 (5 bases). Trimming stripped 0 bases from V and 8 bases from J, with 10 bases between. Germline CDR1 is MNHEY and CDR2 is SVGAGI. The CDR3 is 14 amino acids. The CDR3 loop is CASSYSGADEKLFF. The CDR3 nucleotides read TGTGCCAGCAGTTACTCAGGGGCGGACGAAAAACTGTTTTTT.

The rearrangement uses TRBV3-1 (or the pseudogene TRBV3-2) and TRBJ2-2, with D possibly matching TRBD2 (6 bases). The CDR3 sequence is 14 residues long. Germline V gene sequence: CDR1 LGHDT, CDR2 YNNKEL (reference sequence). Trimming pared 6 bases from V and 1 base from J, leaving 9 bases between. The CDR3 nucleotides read TGTGCCAGCAGTATTAGCGGGAACACCGGGGAGCTGTTTTTT. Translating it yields CASSISGNTGELFF.

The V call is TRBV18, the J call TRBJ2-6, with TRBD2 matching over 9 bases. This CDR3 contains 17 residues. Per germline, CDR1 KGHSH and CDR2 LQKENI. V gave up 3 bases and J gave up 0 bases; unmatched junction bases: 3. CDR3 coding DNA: TGTGCCAGCTCACCTAGCGGGAGCACCTCTGGGGCCAACGTCCTGACTTTC. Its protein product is CASSPSGSTSGANVLTF.

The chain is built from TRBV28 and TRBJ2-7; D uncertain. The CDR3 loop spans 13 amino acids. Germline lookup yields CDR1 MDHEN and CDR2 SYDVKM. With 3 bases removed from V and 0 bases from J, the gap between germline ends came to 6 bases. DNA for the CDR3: TGTGCCAGCAGTTTCTCCGTCTCCTACGAGCAGTACTTC. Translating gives CASSFSVSYEQYF.

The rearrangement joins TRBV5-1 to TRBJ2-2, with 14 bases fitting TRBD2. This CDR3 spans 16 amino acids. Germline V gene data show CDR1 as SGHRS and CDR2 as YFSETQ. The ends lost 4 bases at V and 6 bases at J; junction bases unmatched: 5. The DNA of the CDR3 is TGCGCCAGCAGCCTGGGACTAGCGGGAGCGTCCGGGGAGCTGTTTTTT. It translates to CASSLGLAGASGELFF.

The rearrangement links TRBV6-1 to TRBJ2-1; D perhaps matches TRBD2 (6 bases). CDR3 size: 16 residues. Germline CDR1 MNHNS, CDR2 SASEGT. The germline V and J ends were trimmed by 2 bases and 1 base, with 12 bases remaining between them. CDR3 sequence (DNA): TGTGCCAGCAGTGAACGGGGACTGAATTCCTACAATGAGCAGTTCTTC. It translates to CASSERGLNSYNEQFF.

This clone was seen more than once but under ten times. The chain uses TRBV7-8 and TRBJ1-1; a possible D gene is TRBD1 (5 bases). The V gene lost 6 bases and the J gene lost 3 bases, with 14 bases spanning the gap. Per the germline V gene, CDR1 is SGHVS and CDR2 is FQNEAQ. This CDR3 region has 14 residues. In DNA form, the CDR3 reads TGTGCCAGCAGACAAGGGGCGGCGGACACTGAAGCTTTCTTT. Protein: CASRQGAADTEAFF.

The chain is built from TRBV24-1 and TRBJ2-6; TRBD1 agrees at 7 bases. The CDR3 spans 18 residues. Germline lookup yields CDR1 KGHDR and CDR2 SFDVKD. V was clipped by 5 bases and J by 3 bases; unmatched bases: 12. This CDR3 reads CATSGAGTVSNGANVLTF. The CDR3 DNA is TGTGCCACCAGTGGGGCCGGGACAGTGTCAAATGGGGCCAACGTCCTGACTTTC.

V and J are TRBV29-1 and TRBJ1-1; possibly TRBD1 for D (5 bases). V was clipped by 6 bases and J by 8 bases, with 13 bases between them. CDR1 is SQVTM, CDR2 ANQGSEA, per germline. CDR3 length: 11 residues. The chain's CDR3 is CSVRQKREAFF. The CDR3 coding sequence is TGCAGCGTGCGACAGAAGCGAGAAGCTTTCTTT.

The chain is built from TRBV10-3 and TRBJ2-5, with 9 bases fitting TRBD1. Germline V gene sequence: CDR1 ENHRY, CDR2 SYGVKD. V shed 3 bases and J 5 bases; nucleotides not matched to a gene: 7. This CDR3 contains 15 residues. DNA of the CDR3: TGTGCCATCAGTGACCCGGACAGGGGCGGCGAGACCCAGTACTTC. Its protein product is CAISDPDRGGETQYF.

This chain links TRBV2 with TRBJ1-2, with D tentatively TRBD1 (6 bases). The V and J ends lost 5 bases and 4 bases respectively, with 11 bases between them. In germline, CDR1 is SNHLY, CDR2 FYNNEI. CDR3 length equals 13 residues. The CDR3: CASSKDSLYGYTF. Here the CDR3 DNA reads TGTGCCAGCAGTAAGGACAGCCTCTATGGCTACACCTTC.

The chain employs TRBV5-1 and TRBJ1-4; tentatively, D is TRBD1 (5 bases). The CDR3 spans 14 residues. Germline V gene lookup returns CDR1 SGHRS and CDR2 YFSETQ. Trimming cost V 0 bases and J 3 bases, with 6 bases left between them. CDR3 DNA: TGCGCCAGCAGCTTGGGACAGCCTAATGAAAAACTGTTTTTT. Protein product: CASSLGQPNEKLFF.

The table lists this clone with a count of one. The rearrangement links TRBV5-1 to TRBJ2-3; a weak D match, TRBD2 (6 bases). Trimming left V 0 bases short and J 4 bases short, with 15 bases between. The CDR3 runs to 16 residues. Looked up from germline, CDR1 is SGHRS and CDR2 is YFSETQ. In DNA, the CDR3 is TGCGCCAGCAGCTTGGTTTCGGGGGTTAGTGCAGATACGCAGTATTTT. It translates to CASSLVSGVSADTQYF.

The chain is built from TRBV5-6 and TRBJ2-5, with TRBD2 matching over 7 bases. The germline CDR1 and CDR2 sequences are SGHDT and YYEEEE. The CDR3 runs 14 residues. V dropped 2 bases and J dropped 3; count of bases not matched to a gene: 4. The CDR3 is CASSFPSGEETQYF. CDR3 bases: TGTGCCAGCAGCTTCCCTAGCGGCGAAGAGACCCAGTACTTC.

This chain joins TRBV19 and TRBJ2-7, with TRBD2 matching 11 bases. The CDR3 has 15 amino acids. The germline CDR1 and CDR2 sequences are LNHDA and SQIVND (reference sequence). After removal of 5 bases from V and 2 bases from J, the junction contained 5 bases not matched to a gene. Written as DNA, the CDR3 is TGTGCCAGTAGTCCACTAGCGGGAGTACCCTACGAGCAGTACTTC. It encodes CASSPLAGVPYEQYF.

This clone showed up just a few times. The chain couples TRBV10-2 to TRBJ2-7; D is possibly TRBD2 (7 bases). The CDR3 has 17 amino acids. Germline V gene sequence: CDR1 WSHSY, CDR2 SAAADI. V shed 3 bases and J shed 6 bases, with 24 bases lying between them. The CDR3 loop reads CASSDVERRGTIREQYF. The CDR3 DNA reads TGCGCCAGCAGTGACGTTGAGCGTAGGGGGACTATACGCGAGCAGTACTTC.